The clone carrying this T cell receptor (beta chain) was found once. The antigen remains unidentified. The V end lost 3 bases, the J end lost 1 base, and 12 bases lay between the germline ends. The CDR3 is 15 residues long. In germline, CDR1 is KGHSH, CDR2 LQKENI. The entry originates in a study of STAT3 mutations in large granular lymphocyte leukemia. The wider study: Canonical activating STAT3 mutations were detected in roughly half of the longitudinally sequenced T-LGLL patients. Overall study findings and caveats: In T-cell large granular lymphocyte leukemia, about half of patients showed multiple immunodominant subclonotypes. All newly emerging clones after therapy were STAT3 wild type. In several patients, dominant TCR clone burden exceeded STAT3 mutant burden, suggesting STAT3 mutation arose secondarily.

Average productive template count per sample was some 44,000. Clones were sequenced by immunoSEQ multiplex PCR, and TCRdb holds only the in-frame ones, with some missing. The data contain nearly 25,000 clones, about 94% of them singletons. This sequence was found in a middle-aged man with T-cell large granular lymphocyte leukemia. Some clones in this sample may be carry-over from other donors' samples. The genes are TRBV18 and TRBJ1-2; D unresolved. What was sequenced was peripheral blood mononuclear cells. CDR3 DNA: TGTGCCAGCTCACCCACCCCGAAGATTAACTATGGCTACACCTTC. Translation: CASSPTPKINYGYTF.